This T cell receptor (beta chain) was sequenced in a study of Graves' ophthalmopathy and Graves' hyperthyroidism. J lost 0 bases, V lost 3 bases, and 4 bases had no gene match. CDR1 is SGHVS and CDR2 is FQNEAQ in the germline V gene. The CDR3 is 15 residues long. By sample share, this clonotype is medium-sized. Its matching antigen is unknown. Study-wide points: Most expanded clonotypes from thyroid (those above 0.001 frequency) were also found in blood.

The diagnosis combined clinical symptoms, thyroxine, TRAb, thyroid ultrasound and orbital computed tomography scans. TCR beta CDR3 regions were amplified from RNA transcripts. The first round was an RT-PCR with HTBI primers, and the second round was a multiplex PCR. MiXCR, run by TCRdb on the multiplex PCR reads, gives a single entry per CDR3 protein. This table holds 23,000 or so distinct CDR3 sequences, 48% found once. The TCR sequence derives from an adult woman with stable Graves' hyperthyroidism. What was sequenced was peripheral blood. The chain couples TRBV7-8 to TRBJ2-7; TRBD1 matches 8 bases. The chain's CDR3 is CASSFGQGYSYEQYF. CDR3 DNA: TGTGCCAGCAGCTTCGGACAGGGTTACTCCTACGAGCAGTACTTC. The variable domain in full, with the rest retrieved from reference TRBV7-8 and TRBJ2-7, is GAGVSQSPRYKVAKRGQDVALRCDPISGHVSLFWYQQALGQGPEFLTYFQNEAQLDKSGLPSDRFFAERPEGSVSTLKIQRTQQEDSAVYLCASSFGQGYSYEQYFGPGTRLTVT.